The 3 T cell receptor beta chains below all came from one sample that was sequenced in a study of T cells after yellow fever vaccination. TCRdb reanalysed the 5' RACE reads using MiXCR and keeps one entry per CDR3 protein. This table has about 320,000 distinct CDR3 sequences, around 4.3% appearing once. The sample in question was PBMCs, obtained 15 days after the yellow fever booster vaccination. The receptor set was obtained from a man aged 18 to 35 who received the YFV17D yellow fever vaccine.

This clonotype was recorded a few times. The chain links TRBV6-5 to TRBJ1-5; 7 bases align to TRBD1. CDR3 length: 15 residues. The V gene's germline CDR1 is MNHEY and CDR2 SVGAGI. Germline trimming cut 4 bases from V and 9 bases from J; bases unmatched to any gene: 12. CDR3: CASSFSGQVQGPQHF. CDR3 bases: TGTGCCAGCAGTTTCTCCGGACAGGTTCAAGGGCCCCAGCATTTT.

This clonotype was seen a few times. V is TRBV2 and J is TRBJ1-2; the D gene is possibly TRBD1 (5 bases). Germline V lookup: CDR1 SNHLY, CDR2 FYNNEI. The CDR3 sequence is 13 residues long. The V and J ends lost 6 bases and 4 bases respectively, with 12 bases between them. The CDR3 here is CASRAGTVYGYTF. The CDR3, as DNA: TGTGCCAGCAGAGCCGGGACCGTCTATGGCTACACCTTC. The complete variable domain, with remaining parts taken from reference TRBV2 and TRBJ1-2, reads EPEVTQTPSHQVTQMGQEVILRCVPISNHLYFYWYRQILGQKVEFLVSFYNNEISEKSEIFDDQFSVERPDGSNFTLKIRSTKLEDSAMYFCASRAGTVYGYTFGSGTRLTVV.

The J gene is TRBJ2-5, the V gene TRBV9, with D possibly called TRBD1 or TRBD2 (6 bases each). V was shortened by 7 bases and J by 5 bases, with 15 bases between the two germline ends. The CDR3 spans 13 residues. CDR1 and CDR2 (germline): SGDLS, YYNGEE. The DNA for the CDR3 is TGTGCCAGCGGTACGGGGGCGGGGGAGACCCAGTACTTC. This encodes CASGTGAGETQYF.